This T cell receptor (beta chain) came from a study of T-cell reconstitution after alpha-beta-depleted transplantation in children. The CDR3 contains 14 residues. The V gene end was trimmed by 6 bases and the J gene end by 7 bases; junction bases not matched to a gene: 11. The germline V gene encodes CDR1 DFQATT and CDR2 SNEGSKA (reference sequence). This clonotype was detected a few times. Preparation of the TCRbeta library involved a method that used unique molecular identifiers. A single record per CDR3 protein comes from TCRdb applying MiXCR to the PCR reads. The sample holds around 600,000 distinct CDR3 sequences, 20% to 25% seen once.

The origin of this receptor is a boy younger than two who had a stem cell transplant for acute myeloid leukemia, so the T cells may come from the graft donor. The J gene is TRBJ2-1, the V gene TRBV20-1; 8 positions agree with TRBD2. The source was PBMCs, mostly from graft donor cells, collected 360 days after TCRalphabeta/CD19-depleted stem cell transplant. The CDR3 here is CSAAPQRGQNEQFF. CDR3 nucleotide sequence: TGCAGTGCCGCCCCGCAGCGGGGGCAAAATGAGCAGTTCTTC.